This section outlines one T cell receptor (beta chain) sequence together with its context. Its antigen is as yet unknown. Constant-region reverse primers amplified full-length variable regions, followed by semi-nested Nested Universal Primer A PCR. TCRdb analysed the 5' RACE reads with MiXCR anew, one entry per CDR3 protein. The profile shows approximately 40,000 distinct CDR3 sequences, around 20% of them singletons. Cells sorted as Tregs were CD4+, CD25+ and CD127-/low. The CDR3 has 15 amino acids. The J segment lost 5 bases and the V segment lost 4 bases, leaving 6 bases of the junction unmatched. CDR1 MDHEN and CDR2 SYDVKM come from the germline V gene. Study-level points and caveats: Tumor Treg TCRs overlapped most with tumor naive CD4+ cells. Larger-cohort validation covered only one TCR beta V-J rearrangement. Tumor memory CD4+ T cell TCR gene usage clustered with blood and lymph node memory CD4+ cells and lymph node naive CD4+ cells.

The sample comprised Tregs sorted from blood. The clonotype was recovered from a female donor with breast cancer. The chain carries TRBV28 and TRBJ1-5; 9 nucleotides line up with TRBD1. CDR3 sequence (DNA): TGTGCCAGCAGTTCCTCCGGGACAGGGTATCAGCCCCAGCATTTT. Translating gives CASSSSGTGYQPQHF.